This T cell receptor (beta chain) appears in the sequencing data of a study of beta chain features in type 1 diabetes. This clone was detected a few times. The sequenced template was cDNA made from the entire isolated RNA. Sequencing used immunoSEQ multiplex PCR; TCRdb keeps in-frame clones, though not all of them. This sample has about 360,000 clones, with 10% to 15% found just once. The sequencing sample was made of naive CD4+ T cells from blood. This receptor was taken from a man aged 18-30 years in good health.

For the CDR3, the DNA is TGTGCCACCAGCAGAAATTCAGGGGACGAGCAGTACTTC. It is translated as CATSRNSGDEQYF. The J gene is TRBJ2-7, the V gene TRBV15; a weak D match, TRBD1 (6 bases). The germline gives CDR1 LNHNV, CDR2 YYDKDF (reference sequence). The CDR3 sequence is 13 residues long. V was trimmed by 2 bases and J by 5 bases, leaving 10 bases between them. Supplemented by reference TRBV15 and TRBJ2-7, the full variable domain reads DAMVIQNPRYQVTQFGKPVTLSCSQTLNHNVMYWYQQKSSQAPKLLFHYYDKDFNNEADTPDNFQSRRPNTSFCFLDIRSPGLGDTAMYLCATSRNSGDEQYFGPGTRLTVT.